This T cell receptor beta chain was documented in a study of blood T cells in healthy people across ages. The study's findings and limits: Any conclusive comparison of naive versus antigen-experienced cells was prevented by using unsorted PBMCs. Long-lived donors had more naive CD4+ cells and higher diversity than aged donors.

Next came a second PCR, run for 7 to 11 cycles, which used a sample-barcoded 5' primer along with a J-beta primer mix. Each cDNA molecule received a tag from a template-switch adaptor that had 12 random nucleotides. TCRdb itself ran the 5' RACE reads through MiXCR, one entry per CDR3 protein. The table has 1.5 million to 2 million distinct CDR3 sequences, 49% seen once. With each sample, at least 5 micrograms of total RNA were extracted. The CDR3 has 11 residues. Unmatched junction bases numbered 6, after V lost 6 bases and J lost 16 bases. Per germline, CDR1 MNHNS and CDR2 SASEGT. As concerns this clonotype: The antigen is unknown.

The receptor was isolated from a woman aged 40 to 50 in good health. The specimen sequenced was blood. The chain uses TRBV6-1 and TRBJ1-6; 7 bases align to TRBD1. DNA for the CDR3: TGTGCCAGCAGGGGACAGTCGGCTCTCCACTTT. It yields the protein CASRGQSALHF.